The present T cell receptor beta chain was sequenced within a study of PD-1 blockade in classical Hodgkin lymphoma. Time point indicated: cycle 4 day 1 (C4D1), after more than 5 weeks of nivolumab. Every one of the patients relapsed after autologous stem cell transplantation (brentuximab vedotin exposure was variable). V shed 2 bases and J shed 2 bases, with 5 bases lying between them. The CDR3 contains 13 residues. CDR1 and CDR2 from the germline V gene are LNHDA and SQIVND (reference sequence). Notes on this clone: The same CDR3 also results from other DNA sequences found in this sample.

Sequencing used immunoSEQ multiplex PCR; TCRdb keeps in-frame clones, though not all of them. The data contain roughly 96,000 clones, 93% of them singletons. V gene TRBV19 combines with J gene TRBJ2-3; D is unresolved. The sample consisted of peripheral blood mononuclear cells (PBMCs), taken before the fourth cycle of nivolumab. The TCR comes from a human donor with classical Hodgkin lymphoma. The CDR3, as DNA: TGTGCCAGTAGTATACGGAACACAGATACGCAGTATTTT. It codes for CASSIRNTDTQYF.